This T cell receptor beta chain was identified during a study of blood T cells in healthy people across ages. General study points: Higher diversity, along with more naive CD4+ cells, distinguished long-lived donors from aged donors. Across samples, TCR beta diversity tracked strongly with naive T cell percentage. In older individuals, TCR beta diversity per million T cells was lower, falling roughly linearly with age.

Each sample used at least 6 million PBMCs. This clonotype occurred a few times. The target antigen is unknown. Primers used in a second PCR of roughly 6 to 11 cycles were a sample-barcoded 5' primer and a J-beta primer mix. In TCRdb, the 5' RACE reads were re-called with MiXCR into one record per CDR3 protein. The sample includes fewer than 900,000 distinct CDR3 sequences, about 37% of them seen just once. This receptor was obtained from a man aged 18 to 35 in good health. The sequenced sample was blood.

CDR3 sequence (DNA): TGCGCCAGCACCGTGACAGGGAACACTGAAGCTTTCTTT. Its protein product is CASTVTGNTEAFF. This chain joins TRBV4-1 and TRBJ1-1; perhaps TRBD1 as D (6 bases). Per the germline V gene, CDR1 is MGHRA and CDR2 is YSYEKL. This CDR3 spans 13 amino acids. Trimming removed 7 bases at V and 1 base at J, with 10 bases between.